This passage covers 21 T cell receptor beta chains from one sample sequenced in a study of Graves' ophthalmopathy and Graves' hyperthyroidism. The sequenced template was RNA, covering the TCR beta CDR3 region. RT-PCR was first run with HTBI primers, then multiplex PCR in a second round. TCRdb re-analysed the multiplex PCR reads in MiXCR, keeping a single row per CDR3 protein. This table holds about 220,000 distinct CDR3 sequences, roughly 21% found once. Sequenced material: peripheral blood. The receptors shown here come from a woman aged 45 to 65 with Graves' ophthalmopathy.

This clonotype has a count of ten or more. The chain combines TRBV7-2 with TRBJ2-7, with 11 bases identical to TRBD2. The CDR3 totals 15 residues. Unmatched junction bases numbered 8, after V lost 4 bases and J lost 6 bases. Germline CDR1 reads SGHTA; CDR2 reads FQGNSA. CDR3: CASSSWTSGSVEQYF. The CDR3 DNA is TGTGCCAGCAGCTCGTGGACTAGCGGGTCCGTCGAGCAGTACTTC.

This chain joins TRBV12-3 or TRBV12-4 and TRBJ1-2; perhaps TRBD1 as D (6 bases). Trimming shortened V by 5 bases and J by 8 bases, and 15 bases separated the two germline ends. The CDR3 runs to 13 residues. Here the CDR3 reads CASSPTTGRGYTF. CDR3 sequence (DNA): TGTGCCAGCAGTCCTACAACAGGGCGAGGCTACACCTTC.

The chain combines TRBV6-1 with TRBJ1-1; 7 positions match TRBD1. Germline V CDR1 and CDR2: MNHNS, SASEGT. V trimming: 5 bases; J trimming: 0 bases; junction bases outside the gene matches: 9. The CDR3 is made up of 16 amino acids. The CDR3, as DNA: TGTGCCAGCAGTCCAAGGACAGGCAGATTGAACACTGAAGCTTTCTTT. It is translated as CASSPRTGRLNTEAFF.

This chain connects TRBV28 to TRBJ2-7; 9 bases agree with TRBD2. CDR1 MDHEN and CDR2 SYDVKM come from the germline V gene. V was clipped by 4 bases and J by 5 bases; unmatched bases: 9. The CDR3 is made up of 15 amino acids. The CDR3 protein is CASSSTAGGPHEQYF. The CDR3 nucleotides read TGTGCCAGCAGTTCCACGGCGGGAGGGCCCCACGAGCAGTACTTC.

V and J are TRBV24-1 and TRBJ2-5, with D possibly being TRBD2 (6 bases). CDR1 is KGHDR and CDR2 is SFDVKD in the germline V gene. Trimming shortened V by 3 bases and J by 5 bases, and 18 bases separated the two germline ends. The CDR3 sequence is 16 residues long. The CDR3 DNA is TGTGCCACCAGTGATCCGGGGAGAAGGGCGGGGGAGACCCAGTACTTC. It is translated as CATSDPGRRAGETQYF.

This clonotype was counted many times. The chain couples TRBV20-1 to TRBJ2-7; TRBD2 is a possible D gene (6 bases). V was pared by 3 bases and J by 6 bases, with 15 bases between. The CDR3 runs 13 residues. The germline V gene has CDR1 DFQATT and CDR2 SNEGSKA (reference sequence). CDR3 nucleotides: TGCAGTGCTAGTGTCCCGGGAGCCGGCGAGCAGTACTTC. It codes for CSASVPGAGEQYF.

This clonotype was counted at least ten times. V gene TRBV12-3 or TRBV12-4 combines with J gene TRBJ1-5; no clear D. Trimming shortened V by 6 bases and J by 5 bases, and 11 bases separated the two germline ends. The CDR3 length is 13 residues. The CDR3 spells CASSHPGYQPQHF. The DNA for the CDR3 is TGTGCCAGCAGCCACCCGGGTTATCAGCCCCAGCATTTT.

There are many counts of this clonotype. J is TRBJ2-7 and V is TRBV5-1; 12 nucleotides agree with TRBD1. Germline CDR1 and CDR2: SGHRS and YFSETQ. CDR3 length: 15 residues. With 0 bases clipped from V and 6 bases from J, the junction kept 4 bases outside the gene matches. The CDR3 coding sequence is TGCGCCAGCAGCTTGGAGGGACAGGGGGCGGGCGAGCAGTACTTC. As protein: CASSLEGQGAGEQYF.

This clonotype was recorded many times. The rearrangement joins TRBV12-3 or TRBV12-4 to TRBJ2-7; TRBD1 matches 7 bases. CDR3 size: 16 residues. V trimming: 2 bases; J trimming: 2 bases; junction bases outside the gene matches: 9. For the CDR3, the DNA is TGTGCCAGCAGTTTACTCCCCCTAAGGGGGCCCTACGAGCAGTACTTC. Translation gives CASSLLPLRGPYEQYF.

This clonotype has a count of ten or more. V and J are TRBV6-6 and TRBJ1-1, with 8 bases aligning to TRBD1. Germline CDR1 is MNHNY and CDR2 is SVGAGI (reference sequence). Trimming cost V 4 bases and J 10 bases; bases outside gene matches: 11. CDR3 length: 14 amino acids. The CDR3 DNA reads as TGTGCCAGCAGTTCTAGGACAGGGAAAGGTTTAGCTTTCTTT. Translated, it gives CASSSRTGKGLAFF.

This clonotype has a count of ten or more. Given a much more abundant clone one base away, this may be a read error. The gene calls are TRBV6-1 and TRBJ2-7; 9 bases are a match to TRBD1. CDR3 length: 15 residues. Germline assignment: CDR1 MNHNS and CDR2 SASEGT. The CDR3 here is CVSRGRTGASYEQYF. In DNA, the CDR3 is TGTGTCAGCAGAGGTAGGACAGGGGCCTCCTACGAGCAGTACTTC.

This clonotype occurred many times. The gene calls are TRBV20-1 and TRBJ1-1; D is uncertain. Germline V gene sequence: CDR1 DFQATT, CDR2 SNEGSKA (reference sequence). V dropped 3 bases and J dropped 8 bases, with 10 bases sitting between them. The CDR3 totals 11 residues. CDR3 nucleotide sequence: TGCAGTGCTAGTACCGGGCCCGAAGCTTTCTTT. Translated, it gives CSASTGPEAFF.

This clonotype was found many times. The chain carries TRBV6-1 and TRBJ2-5, with D tentatively TRBD1 (5 bases). The length of the CDR3 is 13 residues. The germline gives CDR1 MNHNS, CDR2 SASEGT. V shed 6 bases and J shed 5 bases, with 13 bases lying between them. The CDR3 reads CASRAGMVETQYF. DNA of the CDR3: TGTGCCAGCAGGGCAGGGATGGTCGAGACCCAGTACTTC.

This clonotype appeared many times. The J gene is TRBJ2-7, the V gene TRBV29-1; the match to TRBD2 covers 9 bases. Germline values: CDR1 SQVTM, CDR2 ANQGSEA. CDR3 size: 14 residues. V lost 7 bases to trimming and J lost 4 bases; unmatched junction nucleotides: 11. The DNA for the CDR3 is TGCAGCGGAGGAGAGAGCGGGAGGTCTTACGAGCAGTACTTC. It is translated as CSGGESGRSYEQYF.

This clonotype was observed many times. V and J are TRBV12-3 or TRBV12-4 and TRBJ1-2; 8 positions agree with TRBD1. The CDR3 has 15 amino acids. V trimming: 7 bases; J trimming: 2 bases; junction bases outside the gene matches: 9. This chain's CDR3 is CASKPGTGKNYGYTF. The CDR3 DNA reads TGTGCCAGCAAACCTGGGACAGGCAAAAACTATGGCTACACCTTC.

This clonotype came up many times. The chain links TRBV15 to TRBJ1-1; D gene ambiguous. The CDR3 totals 15 residues. V shed 0 bases and J shed 1 base, with 9 bases lying between them. Germline V gives CDR1 LNHNV, CDR2 YYDKDF (reference sequence). CDR3 DNA sequence: TGTGCCACCAGCAGAGATTCGTCAGGGAACACTGAAGCTTTCTTT. This codes for CATSRDSSGNTEAFF.

In its sample, this clonotype was seen many times. The V and J genes are TRBV6-5 and TRBJ1-3; D gene ambiguous. Germline V gene lookup returns CDR1 MNHEY and CDR2 SVGAGI. The germline V and J ends were trimmed by 6 bases and 2 bases, with 8 bases remaining between them. The CDR3 is made up of 13 amino acids. The CDR3 sequence is CASRVTAGNTIYF. CDR3 in DNA: TGTGCCAGCAGGGTGACTGCTGGAAACACCATATATTTT.

The J gene is TRBJ2-7, the V gene TRBV6-2 or TRBV6-3; D possibly corresponds to TRBD2 (5 bases). The ends were cut back, 6 bases at V and 7 bases at J, with 19 bases in the middle. Germline V lookup: CDR1 MNHEY, CDR2 SVGEGT. This CDR3 has 14 residues. The CDR3 spells CASRPREGLREQYF. The CDR3 DNA follows: TGTGCCAGCAGACCCCGAGAGGGATTGCGGGAGCAGTACTTC.

This clonotype occurred a few times. The rearrangement uses TRBV6-1 and TRBJ2-7; 9 bases map to TRBD2. The CDR3 totals 15 residues. V lost 7 bases to trimming and J lost 0 bases; unmatched junction nucleotides: 7. CDR1 and CDR2 from the germline V gene are MNHNS and SASEGT. Here the CDR3 reads CASTPLTSGSYEQYF. The DNA of the CDR3 is TGTGCCAGCACCCCCCTGACTAGCGGCTCCTACGAGCAGTACTTC.

This clonotype was picked up many times. V gene TRBV7-2 combines with J gene TRBJ1-5, with D unclear. This CDR3 is 14 amino acids long. Trimming left V 8 bases short and J 0 bases short, with 11 bases between. Germline V CDR1 and CDR2: SGHTA, FQGNSA. CDR3 protein: CASRVTNSNQPQHF. The CDR3 DNA sequence: TGTGCCAGCCGGGTCACAAATAGCAATCAGCCCCAGCATTTT.

This clonotype was seen repeatedly, ten times or more. The V and J genes are TRBV25-1 and TRBJ1-2, with D possibly being TRBD1 (6 bases). The V end lost 6 bases, the J end lost 8 bases, and 16 bases lay between the germline ends. CDR1 and CDR2 from the germline V gene are MGHDK and SYGVNS. The CDR3 spans 13 residues. CDR3 bases: TGTGCCAGCAGCGGACAGTCCTACGGGGGCTACACCTTC. Translation: CASSGQSYGGYTF.